The T cell receptor (beta chain) described here comes from a study of blood T cell repertoires in COVID-19. V gave up 3 bases and J gave up 2 bases, with 14 bases separating them. Looked up from germline, CDR1 is MNHNS and CDR2 is SASEGT. The CDR3 covers 16 residues. The data were produced by immunoSEQ multiplex PCR, yet TCRdb's version contains in-frame clones alone and is incomplete. The data show a few hundred thousand clones, with approximately 84% seen just once and around 1.8% held by the top ten. Cohort 3 recovery required two negative PCRs, clearance, or symptom resolution. The TCR originated in a middle-aged man who had recovered from COVID-19. The chain links TRBV6-1 to TRBJ1-5; D is possibly TRBD1 (5 bases). Sequencing input: PBMCs or T cells enriched from blood (not recorded which). The CDR3: CASSEDMSVGNQPQHF. DNA for the CDR3: TGTGCCAGCAGTGAGGACATGTCGGTCGGCAATCAGCCCCAGCATTTT.